What follows are 27 T cell receptor beta chains derived from one specimen sequenced in a study of blood T cell repertoires in COVID-19. Libraries were prepared by immunoSEQ multiplex PCR; TCRdb keeps only in-frame clonotypes and omits some of them. The data hold about 180,000 clones, with around 83% observed a single time. Sequencing input: peripheral blood. The receptors stem from a human donor in a cohort sampled during active COVID-19.

The rearrangement links TRBV18 to TRBJ2-3, with 9 bases that match TRBD1. J gave up 2 bases and V 1 base, and 7 bases lay outside the gene matches. Per the germline V gene, CDR1 is KGHSH and CDR2 is LQKENI. The CDR3 spans 17 residues. The CDR3 DNA follows: TGTGCCAGCTCACCACGACGCGGGACAGGGATCACAGATACGCAGTATTTT. Its translation is CASSPRRGTGITDTQYF. The full variable domain, completed using reference TRBV18 and TRBJ2-3, is NAGVMQNPRHLVRRRGQEARLRCSPMKGHSHVYWYRQLPEEGLKFMVYLQKENIIDESGMPKERFSAEFPKEGPSILRIQQVVRGDSAAYFCASSPRRGTGITDTQYFGPGTRLTVL.

The J gene is TRBJ2-2, the V gene TRBV9; D is uncertain. V shed 0 bases and J shed 1 base, with 7 bases lying between them. The germline gives CDR1 SGDLS, CDR2 YYNGEE. This CDR3 has 15 amino acids. Here the CDR3 DNA reads TGTGCCAGCAGCGTAGACAGAATGAACACCGGGGAGCTGTTTTTT. Amino acids: CASSVDRMNTGELFF.

This CDR3 reads CASSLVGNYNEQFF. The CDR3 bases are TGTGCCAGCAGCTTGGTCGGGAATTACAATGAGCAGTTCTTC. This chain uses TRBV5-6 with TRBJ2-1, with D maybe TRBD2 (5 bases). Germline V gives CDR1 SGHDT, CDR2 YYEEEE. Trimming pared 0 bases from V and 4 bases from J, leaving 8 bases between. CDR3 length equals 14 residues.

Comment on this clone: Sequence at one end of the junction differs from germline and may be a read error. This rearrangement joins TRBV27 to TRBJ1-4; D not resolved. The CDR3 extends over 14 amino acids. CDR1 MNHEY and CDR2 SMNVEV come from the germline V gene (reference sequence). This chain's CDR3 is CASSLSTKNEKLFF. The CDR3 nucleotides read TGTGCCAGCAGTCTATCAACAAAAAATGAAAAACTGTTTTTT.

The J gene is TRBJ1-1, the V gene TRBV28; 8 bases are shared with TRBD1. The CDR3 length is 15 residues. The junction had 2 bases not matched to a gene; V was cut back by 0 bases and J by 2 bases. In germline, CDR1 is MDHEN, CDR2 SYDVKM. CDR3 loop: CASSLWDRVNTEAFF. CDR3 coding DNA: TGTGCCAGCAGTTTATGGGACAGGGTCAACACTGAAGCTTTCTTT.

J is TRBJ1-5 and V is TRBV5-8, with D maybe TRBD1 (5 bases). V gave up 2 bases and J gave up 5 bases, with 5 bases separating them. Per germline, CDR1 SGHTS and CDR2 YDEGEE. CDR3 length equals 12 residues. In nucleotides, the CDR3 is TGTGCCAGCAGCTTAGGGGATCAGCCCCAGCATTTT. This encodes CASSLGDQPQHF.

The J gene is TRBJ2-7, the V gene TRBV7-3; no firm D call. The germline CDR1 and CDR2 sequences are SGHTA and FQGTGA. The CDR3 runs 13 residues. Trimming cost V 5 bases and J 3 bases, with 11 bases left between them. The CDR3 reads CASSINPGYEQYF. The CDR3 bases are TGTGCCAGCAGCATCAACCCCGGCTACGAGCAGTACTTC.

The chain joins TRBV4-2 to TRBJ1-1; possibly TRBD1 for D (5 bases). CDR3 length: 15 amino acids. The V and J ends lost 0 bases and 1 base respectively, with 9 bases between them. CDR1 is LGHNA and CDR2 is YNFKEQ in the germline V gene. The CDR3 here is CASSQDRRANTEAFF. The CDR3 DNA sequence: TGTGCCAGCAGCCAAGATCGCAGGGCGAACACTGAAGCTTTCTTT.

The chain joins TRBV9 to TRBJ1-2, with D uncertain. V gave up 4 bases and J gave up 9 bases, with 19 bases separating them. CDR1 is SGDLS, CDR2 YYNGEE, per germline. The CDR3 sequence is 14 residues long. Written as DNA, the CDR3 is TGTGCCAGCAGCTCCGAAAGTTCGGTATTGCGCTACACCTTC. This translates into CASSSESSVLRYTF.

This rearrangement joins TRBV19 to TRBJ1-4, with 8 bases identical to TRBD1. Trimming at V came to 10 bases and at J to 3 bases, leaving 4 bases not matched to a gene. Looked up from germline, CDR1 is LNHDA and CDR2 is SQIVND (reference sequence). The CDR3 spans 13 residues. This chain's CDR3 is CATQGAANEKLFF. The CDR3 bases are TGTGCCACCCAGGGGGCCGCTAATGAAAAACTGTTTTTT.

This chain connects TRBV18 to TRBJ1-1; 9 bases are a match to TRBD1. Germline assignment: CDR1 KGHSH and CDR2 LQKENI. The CDR3 length is 17 residues. V gave up 6 bases and J gave up 6 bases; unmatched junction bases: 17. The CDR3 coding sequence is TGTGCCAGCTCGCGCAGTCCGGGACAGGGATCCATGGCTGAAGCTTTCTTT. It codes for CASSRSPGQGSMAEAFF.

This chain connects TRBV7-8 to TRBJ1-2; 7 bases fit TRBD1. Germline V lookup: CDR1 SGHVS, CDR2 FQNEAQ. Trimming at V came to 5 bases and at J to 4 bases, leaving 7 bases not matched to a gene. There are 14 residues in the CDR3. CDR3 amino acids: CASSPGQEIYGYTF. CDR3 nucleotides: TGTGCCAGCAGCCCCGGACAGGAGATCTATGGCTACACCTTC.

The chain combines TRBV27 with TRBJ1-2; D is perhaps TRBD1 (5 bases). V lost 0 bases to trimming and J lost 4 bases, with 12 bases between them. CDR1 and CDR2 (germline): MNHEY, SMNVEV (reference sequence). The CDR3 loop spans 15 amino acids. DNA of the CDR3: TGTGCCAGCAGTTTATCGACAGCTCCGGGCTATGGCTACACCTTC. Translating it yields CASSLSTAPGYGYTF.

This CDR3 is CASRHSGGLTDTQYF. CDR3 coding DNA: TGTGCCAGCAGGCATAGCGGGGGGCTCACAGATACGCAGTATTTT. V and J are TRBV2 and TRBJ2-3; 10 positions match TRBD2. Germline values: CDR1 SNHLY, CDR2 FYNNEI. The junction had 5 bases not matched to a gene; V was cut back by 6 bases and J by 2 bases. This CDR3 region has 15 residues.

This rearrangement joins TRBV6-1 to TRBJ2-2, with 8 bases aligning to TRBD1. V lost 1 base and J lost 0; bases outside the gene matches: 1. The CDR3 contains 16 residues. Germline CDR1 and CDR2: MNHNS and SASEGT. The CDR3 reads CASSEETGANTGELFF. DNA for the CDR3: TGTGCCAGCAGTGAAGAGACAGGGGCGAACACCGGGGAGCTGTTTTTT.

This clone has just one count. Within the sample, other DNA sequences also encode this same CDR3. This chain uses TRBV7-2 with TRBJ2-7; D unclear. The ends were cut back, 1 base at V and 2 bases at J, with 6 bases in the middle. The V gene's germline CDR1 is SGHTA and CDR2 FQGNSA. The CDR3 extends over 13 amino acids. CDR3 nucleotide sequence: TGTGCCAGCAGCTTAGACAGTCCCTACGAGCAGTACTTC. It encodes CASSLDSPYEQYF.

The chain recombines TRBV4-2 with TRBJ1-3; 7 bases fit TRBD1. The germline V gene has CDR1 LGHNA and CDR2 YNFKEQ. With V trimmed by 1 base and J by 2 bases, 5 bases remained unmatched. This CDR3 is 16 amino acids long. This CDR3 reads CASSQASGQPGNTIYF. For the CDR3, the DNA is TGTGCCAGCAGCCAAGCCTCGGGACAGCCTGGAAACACCATATATTTT.

J is TRBJ2-3 and V is TRBV5-1, with 9 positions matching TRBD1. V shed 4 bases and J 2 bases; nucleotides not matched to a gene: 5. There are 15 residues in the CDR3. The germline V gene encodes CDR1 SGHRS and CDR2 YFSETQ. CDR3 coding DNA: TGCGCCAGCAGCGCGGGACAGGGTCTCACAGATACGCAGTATTTT. Protein sequence: CASSAGQGLTDTQYF.

The chain uses TRBV5-1 and TRBJ2-7; TRBD2 aligns across 8 bases. CDR1 is SGHRS and CDR2 is YFSETQ in the germline V gene. The CDR3 is 15 amino acids. The ends lost 1 base at V and 0 bases at J; junction bases unmatched: 3. The CDR3 coding sequence is TGCGCCAGCAGCTTGACTAGCGGATTCTCCTACGAGCAGTACTTC. Translation: CASSLTSGFSYEQYF. Looking up the rest from reference TRBV5-1 and TRBJ2-7 gives the full variable domain: KAGVTQTPRYLIKTRGQQVTLSCSPISGHRSVSWYQQTPGQGLQFLFEYFSETQRNKGNFPGRFSGRQFSNSRSEMNVSTLELGDSALYLCASSLTSGFSYEQYFGPGTRLTVT.

The chain recombines TRBV15 with TRBJ2-7; the match to TRBD1 covers 11 bases. This CDR3 has 13 residues. With V trimmed by 7 bases and J by 6 bases, 5 bases remained unmatched. The germline gives CDR1 LNHNV, CDR2 YYDKDF (reference sequence). The CDR3 reads CATNRDRGAEQYF. The CDR3 bases are TGTGCCACCAACCGGGACAGGGGGGCCGAGCAGTACTTC.

The V and J genes are TRBV19 and TRBJ1-5; TRBD1 agrees at 7 bases. Losses at the gene ends were 6 bases for V and 2 bases for J; bases not matched to a gene: 7. From germline, CDR1 is LNHDA and CDR2 SQIVND (reference sequence). The CDR3 length is 15 residues. This CDR3 is CASSFRTGGNQPQHF. CDR3 DNA: TGTGCCAGTAGCTTCCGGACAGGCGGCAATCAGCCCCAGCATTTT.

The chain joins TRBV5-1 to TRBJ2-5, with D unclear. The CDR3 sequence is 12 residues long. The V and J ends lost 2 bases and 5 bases respectively, with 7 bases between them. The germline gives CDR1 SGHRS, CDR2 YFSETQ. The CDR3 region is CASSFTRETQYF. The CDR3, as DNA: TGCGCCAGCAGCTTCACGCGGGAGACCCAGTACTTC.

V is TRBV3-1 (or the pseudogene TRBV3-2) and J is TRBJ2-7; 8 bases align to TRBD2. The CDR3 has 17 amino acids. Germline V gene lookup returns CDR1 LGHDT and CDR2 YNNKEL (reference sequence). V gave up 2 bases and J gave up 3 bases; unmatched junction bases: 12. The CDR3 here is CASSQILVLAGIYEQYF. CDR3 nucleotide sequence: TGTGCCAGCAGCCAAATATTAGTCCTAGCGGGCATCTACGAGCAGTACTTC.

This rearrangement joins TRBV7-2 to TRBJ1-2, with D possibly matching TRBD1 (5 bases). Germline CDR1 reads SGHTA; CDR2 reads FQGNSA. Trimming left V 5 bases short and J 2 bases short, with 12 bases between. This CDR3 region has 14 residues. The CDR3 DNA reads as TGTGCCAGCAGCCGCACGCAGGGCAACTATGGCTACACCTTC. Amino acid sequence: CASSRTQGNYGYTF.

The V gene is TRBV5-1, the J gene TRBJ2-7, with 10 bases matching TRBD1. The germline CDR1 and CDR2 sequences are SGHRS and YFSETQ. CDR3 length equals 17 residues. After removal of 0 bases from V and 0 bases from J, the junction contained 6 bases not matched to a gene. The CDR3 coding sequence is TGCGCCAGCAGCTTGGCCCCCGGGACAGGGGTCTCCTACGAGCAGTACTTC. This gives the protein CASSLAPGTGVSYEQYF. The whole variable domain, remainder taken from reference TRBV5-1 and TRBJ2-7, is KAGVTQTPRYLIKTRGQQVTLSCSPISGHRSVSWYQQTPGQGLQFLFEYFSETQRNKGNFPGRFSGRQFSNSRSEMNVSTLELGDSALYLCASSLAPGTGVSYEQYFGPGTRLTVT.

The V and J genes are TRBV20-1 and TRBJ2-7; 8 bases are a match to TRBD1. The CDR3 runs to 15 residues. CDR1 is DFQATT, CDR2 SNEGSKA, per germline (reference sequence). V trimming: 3 bases; J trimming: 7 bases; junction bases outside the gene matches: 14. The CDR3 reads CSASTGQGIVGEQYF. DNA for the CDR3: TGCAGTGCTAGTACCGGACAGGGCATCGTCGGGGAGCAGTACTTC.

This clone was recorded only once. This sequence joins TRBV18 and TRBJ2-7; TRBD2 matches at 7 bases. The V gene end was trimmed by 3 bases and the J gene end by 1 base; junction bases not matched to a gene: 3. The CDR3 is 14 amino acids. The germline V gene has CDR1 KGHSH and CDR2 LQKENI. CDR3 protein: CASSPSSGSYEQYF. CDR3 nucleotides: TGTGCCAGCTCACCTTCTAGCGGATCCTACGAGCAGTACTTC.